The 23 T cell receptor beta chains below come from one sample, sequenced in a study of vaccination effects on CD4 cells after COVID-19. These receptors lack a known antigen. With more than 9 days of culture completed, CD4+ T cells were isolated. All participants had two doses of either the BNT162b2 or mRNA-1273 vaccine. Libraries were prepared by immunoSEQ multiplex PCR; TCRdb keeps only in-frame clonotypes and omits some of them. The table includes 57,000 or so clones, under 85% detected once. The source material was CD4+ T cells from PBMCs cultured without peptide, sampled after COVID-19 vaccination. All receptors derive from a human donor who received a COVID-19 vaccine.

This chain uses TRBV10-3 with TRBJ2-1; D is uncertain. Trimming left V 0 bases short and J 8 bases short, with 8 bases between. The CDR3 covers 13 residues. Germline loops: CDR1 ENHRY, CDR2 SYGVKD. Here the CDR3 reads CAISESPRDEQFF. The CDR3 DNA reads TGTGCCATCAGTGAGTCTCCACGGGATGAGCAGTTCTTC.

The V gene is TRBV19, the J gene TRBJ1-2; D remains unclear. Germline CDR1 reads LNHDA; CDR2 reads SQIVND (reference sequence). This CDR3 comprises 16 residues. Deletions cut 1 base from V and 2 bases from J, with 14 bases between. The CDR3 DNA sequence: TGTGCCAGTAGTATAGGGCCCCTCGGGATAAACTATGGCTACACCTTC. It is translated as CASSIGPLGINYGYTF.

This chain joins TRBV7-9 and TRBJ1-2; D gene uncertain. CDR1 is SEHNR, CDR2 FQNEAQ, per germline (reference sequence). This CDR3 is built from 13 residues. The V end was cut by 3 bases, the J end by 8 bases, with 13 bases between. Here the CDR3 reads CASSFNGVMGYTF. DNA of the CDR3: TGTGCCAGCAGCTTCAACGGGGTTATGGGCTACACCTTC.

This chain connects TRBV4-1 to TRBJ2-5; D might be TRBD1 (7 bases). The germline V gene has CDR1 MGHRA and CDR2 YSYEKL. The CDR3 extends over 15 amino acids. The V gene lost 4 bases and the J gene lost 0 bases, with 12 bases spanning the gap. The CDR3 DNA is TGCGCCAGCAGCCCGCAGGGGGGCAACCAAGAGACCCAGTACTTC. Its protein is CASSPQGGNQETQYF.

CDR3 sequence reads: CAISEFGNEAFF. In DNA form, the CDR3 reads TGTGCCATCAGTGAGTTTGGGAACGAAGCTTTCTTT. This chain connects TRBV10-3 to TRBJ1-1; D unresolved. This CDR3 has 12 residues. V was clipped by 1 base and J by 8 bases, with 8 bases between them. In germline, CDR1 is ENHRY, CDR2 SYGVKD.

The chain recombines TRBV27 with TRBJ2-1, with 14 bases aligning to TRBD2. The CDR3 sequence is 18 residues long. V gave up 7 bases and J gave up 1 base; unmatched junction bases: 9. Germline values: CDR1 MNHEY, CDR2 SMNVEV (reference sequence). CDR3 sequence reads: CASTRRTSGGSSYNEQFF. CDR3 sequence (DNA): TGTGCCAGCACTAGAAGGACTAGCGGGGGGTCGTCCTACAATGAGCAGTTCTTC.

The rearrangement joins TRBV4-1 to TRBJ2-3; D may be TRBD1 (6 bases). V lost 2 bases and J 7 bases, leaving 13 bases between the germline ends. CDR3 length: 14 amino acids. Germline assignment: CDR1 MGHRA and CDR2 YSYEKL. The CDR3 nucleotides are TGCGCCAGCAGCCAACCGCTGGGACAAAATACGCAGTATTTT. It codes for CASSQPLGQNTQYF.

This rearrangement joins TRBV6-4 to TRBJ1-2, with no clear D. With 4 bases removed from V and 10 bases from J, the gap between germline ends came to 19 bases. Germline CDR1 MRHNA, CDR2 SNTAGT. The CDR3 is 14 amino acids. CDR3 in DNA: TGTGCCAGCAGTGCCTCCGGAGGATCGGAGGTCTACACCTTC. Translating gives CASSASGGSEVYTF.

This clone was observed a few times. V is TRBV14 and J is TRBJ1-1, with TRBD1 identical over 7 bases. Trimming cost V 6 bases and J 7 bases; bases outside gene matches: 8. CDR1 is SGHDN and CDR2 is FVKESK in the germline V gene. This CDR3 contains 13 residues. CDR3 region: CASRKNRGGEAFF. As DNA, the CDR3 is TGTGCCAGCAGAAAAAACAGGGGTGGTGAAGCTTTCTTT.

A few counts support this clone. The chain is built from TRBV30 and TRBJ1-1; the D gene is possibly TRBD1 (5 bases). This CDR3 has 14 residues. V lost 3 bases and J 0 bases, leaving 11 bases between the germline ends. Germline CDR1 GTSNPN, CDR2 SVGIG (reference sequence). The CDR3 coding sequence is TGTGCCTGGAGCCCGACAGCATTGAACACTGAAGCTTTCTTT. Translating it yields CAWSPTALNTEAFF.

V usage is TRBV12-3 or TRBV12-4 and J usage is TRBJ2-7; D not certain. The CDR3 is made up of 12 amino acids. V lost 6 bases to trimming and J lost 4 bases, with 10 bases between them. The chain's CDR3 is CASSHHPYEQYF. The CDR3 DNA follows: TGTGCCAGCAGCCACCATCCTTACGAGCAGTACTTC.

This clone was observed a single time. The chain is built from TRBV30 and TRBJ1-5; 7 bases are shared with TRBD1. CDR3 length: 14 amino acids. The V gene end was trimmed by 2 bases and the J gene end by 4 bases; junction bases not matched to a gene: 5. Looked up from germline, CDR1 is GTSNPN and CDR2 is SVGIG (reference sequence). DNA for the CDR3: TGTGCCTGGAGTCGTCAGGGGGGTAATCAGCCCCAGCATTTT. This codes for CAWSRQGGNQPQHF.

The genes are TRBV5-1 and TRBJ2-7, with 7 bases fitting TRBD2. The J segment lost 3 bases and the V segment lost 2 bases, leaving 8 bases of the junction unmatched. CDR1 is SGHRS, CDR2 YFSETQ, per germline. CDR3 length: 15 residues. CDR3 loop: CASSLNGREGYEQYF. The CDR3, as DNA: TGCGCCAGCAGCTTAAATGGCAGGGAGGGCTACGAGCAGTACTTC.

CDR3 nucleotide sequence: TGTGCCAGCAGCTCCGGGACAGGGTCCTACGAGCAGTACTTC. Its translation: CASSSGTGSYEQYF. J is TRBJ2-7 and V is TRBV7-9; 9 bases are a match to TRBD1. The V segment lost 4 bases and the J segment 1 base; nucleotides outside the gene matches: 2. There are 14 residues in the CDR3. Germline CDR1 and CDR2: SEHNR and FQNEAQ (reference sequence).

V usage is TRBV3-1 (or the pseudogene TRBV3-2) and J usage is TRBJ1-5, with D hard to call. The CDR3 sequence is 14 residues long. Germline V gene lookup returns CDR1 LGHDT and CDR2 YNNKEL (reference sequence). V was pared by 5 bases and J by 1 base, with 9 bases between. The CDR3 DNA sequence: TGTGCCAGCAGCTTCGGGCCGAGCAATCAGCCCCAGCATTTT. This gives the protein CASSFGPSNQPQHF.

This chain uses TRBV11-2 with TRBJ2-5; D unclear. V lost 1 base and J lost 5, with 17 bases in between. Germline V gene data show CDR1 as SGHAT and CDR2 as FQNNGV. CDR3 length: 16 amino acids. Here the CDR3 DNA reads TGTGCCAGCAGCTTAGTGAAGCATACAACGGGTGAGACCCAGTACTTC. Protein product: CASSLVKHTTGETQYF. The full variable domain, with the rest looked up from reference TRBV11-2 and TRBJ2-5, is EAGVAQSPRYKIIEKRQSVAFWCNPISGHATLYWYQQILGQGPKLLIQFQNNGVVDDSQLPKDRFSAERLKGVDSTLKIQPAKLEDSAVYLCASSLVKHTTGETQYFGPGTRLLVL.

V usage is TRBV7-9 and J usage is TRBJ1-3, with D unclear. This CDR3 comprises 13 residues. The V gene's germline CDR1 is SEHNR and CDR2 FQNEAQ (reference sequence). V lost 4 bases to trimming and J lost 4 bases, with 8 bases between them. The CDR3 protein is CASSSLAGNTIYF. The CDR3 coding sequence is TGTGCCAGCAGCTCCCTAGCCGGAAACACCATATATTTT.

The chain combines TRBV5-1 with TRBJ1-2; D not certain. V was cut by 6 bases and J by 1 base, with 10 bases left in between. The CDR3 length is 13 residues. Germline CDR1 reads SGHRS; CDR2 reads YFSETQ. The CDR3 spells CASTQMGNYGYTF. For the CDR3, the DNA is TGCGCCAGCACGCAAATGGGTAACTATGGCTACACCTTC.

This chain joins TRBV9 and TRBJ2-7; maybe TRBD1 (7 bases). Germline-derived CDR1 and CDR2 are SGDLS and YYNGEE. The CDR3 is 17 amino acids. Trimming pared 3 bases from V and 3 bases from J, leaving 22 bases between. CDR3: CASSEGAGTDVSYEQYF. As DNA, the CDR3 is TGTGCCAGCAGCGAGGGGGCGGGGACAGACGTCAGCTACGAGCAGTACTTC.

Written as DNA, the CDR3 is TGTGCCAGCAGCTTCGGACCGGGGATGAGGACTGAAGCTTTCTTT. Residues: CASSFGPGMRTEAFF. This chain uses TRBV6-2 or TRBV6-3 with TRBJ1-1; D is undetermined. V was pared by 6 bases and J by 5 bases, with 19 bases between. CDR3 length equals 15 residues. CDR1 and CDR2 (germline): MNHEY, SVGEGT.

CDR3 DNA sequence: TGTGCCAGCAGCCAGAGCCAGATGAACATTCAGTACTTC. This sequence encodes CASSQSQMNIQYF. This sequence joins TRBV11-3 and TRBJ2-4, with unresolved D. Germline V gene data show CDR1 as SGHNT and CDR2 as YENEEA. This CDR3 contains 13 residues. The V and J ends lost 5 bases and 7 bases respectively, with 12 bases between them.

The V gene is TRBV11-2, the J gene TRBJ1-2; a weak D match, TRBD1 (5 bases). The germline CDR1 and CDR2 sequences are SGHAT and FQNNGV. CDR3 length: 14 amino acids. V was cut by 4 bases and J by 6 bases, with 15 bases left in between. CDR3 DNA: TGTGCCAGCAGCTCCCCCCGGGACGCAAATGGCTACACCTTC. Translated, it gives CASSSPRDANGYTF.

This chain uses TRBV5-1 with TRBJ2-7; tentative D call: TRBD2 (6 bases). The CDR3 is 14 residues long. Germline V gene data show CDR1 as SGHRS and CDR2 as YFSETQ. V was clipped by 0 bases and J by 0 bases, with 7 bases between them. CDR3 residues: CASSLGGVSYEQYF. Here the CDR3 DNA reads TGCGCCAGCAGCTTGGGCGGGGTCTCCTACGAGCAGTACTTC.